This T cell receptor beta chain was observed in a study of technical replicates of blood from several donors. CDR1 and CDR2 from the germline V gene are MNHNS and SASEGT. V dropped 0 bases and J dropped 4; count of bases not matched to a gene: 9. There are 17 residues in the CDR3. TCRdb's copy holds only in-frame clones and misses some; the assay was immunoSEQ multiplex PCR. This table holds about 91,000 clones, 80% to 95% found once. Sequenced input: T cells isolated from PBMCs. This sequence was found in a human donor in good health. J is TRBJ1-2 and V is TRBV6-1, with 9 bases identical to TRBD1. CDR3 nucleotides: TGTGCCAGCAGTGAAGCGAAGGGGACAGGGTATCTCTATGGCTACACCTTC. Translating it yields CASSEAKGTGYLYGYTF.